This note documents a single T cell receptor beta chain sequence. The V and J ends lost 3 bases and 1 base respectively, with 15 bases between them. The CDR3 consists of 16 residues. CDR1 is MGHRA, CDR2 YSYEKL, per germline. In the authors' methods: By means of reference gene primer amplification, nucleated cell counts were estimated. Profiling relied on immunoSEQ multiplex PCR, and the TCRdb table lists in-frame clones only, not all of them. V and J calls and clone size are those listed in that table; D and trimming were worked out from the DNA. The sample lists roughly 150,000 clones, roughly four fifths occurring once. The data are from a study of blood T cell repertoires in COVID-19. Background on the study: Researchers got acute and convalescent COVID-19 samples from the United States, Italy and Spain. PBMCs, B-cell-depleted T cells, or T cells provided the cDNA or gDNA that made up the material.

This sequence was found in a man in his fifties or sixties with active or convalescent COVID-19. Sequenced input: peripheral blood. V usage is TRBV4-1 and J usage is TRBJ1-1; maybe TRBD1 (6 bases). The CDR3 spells CASSHLQGYRNTEAFF. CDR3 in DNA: TGCGCCAGCAGCCACCTACAGGGCTACAGGAACACTGAAGCTTTCTTT.